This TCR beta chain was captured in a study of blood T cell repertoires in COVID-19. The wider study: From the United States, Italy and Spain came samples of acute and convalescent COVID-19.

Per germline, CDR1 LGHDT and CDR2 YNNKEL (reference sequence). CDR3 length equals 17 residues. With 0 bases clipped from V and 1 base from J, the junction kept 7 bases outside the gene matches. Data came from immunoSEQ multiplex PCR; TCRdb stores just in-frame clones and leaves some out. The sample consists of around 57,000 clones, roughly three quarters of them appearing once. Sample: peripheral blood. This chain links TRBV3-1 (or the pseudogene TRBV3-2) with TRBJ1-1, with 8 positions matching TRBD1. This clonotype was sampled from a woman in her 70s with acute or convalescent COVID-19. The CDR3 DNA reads TGTGCCAGCAGCCAAGATTGGGCAGGGGGCTCGAACACTGAAGCTTTCTTT. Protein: CASSQDWAGGSNTEAFF.